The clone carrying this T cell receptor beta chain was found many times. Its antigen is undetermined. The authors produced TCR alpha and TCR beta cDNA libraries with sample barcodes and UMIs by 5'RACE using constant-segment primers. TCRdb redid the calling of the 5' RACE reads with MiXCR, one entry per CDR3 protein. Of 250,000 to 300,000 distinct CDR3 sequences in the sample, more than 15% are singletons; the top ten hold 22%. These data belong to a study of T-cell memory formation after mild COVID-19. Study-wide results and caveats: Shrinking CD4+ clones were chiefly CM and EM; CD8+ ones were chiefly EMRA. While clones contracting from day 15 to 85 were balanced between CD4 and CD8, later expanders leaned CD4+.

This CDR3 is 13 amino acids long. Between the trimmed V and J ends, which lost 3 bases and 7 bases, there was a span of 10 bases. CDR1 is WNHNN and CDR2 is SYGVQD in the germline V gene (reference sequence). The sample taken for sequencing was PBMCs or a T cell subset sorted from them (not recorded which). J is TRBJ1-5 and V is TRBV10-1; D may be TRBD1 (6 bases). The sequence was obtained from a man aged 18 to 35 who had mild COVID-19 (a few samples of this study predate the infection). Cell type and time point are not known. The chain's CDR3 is CASSDTGNQPQHF. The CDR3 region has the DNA TGCGCCAGCAGTGATACAGGGAACCAGCCCCAGCATTTT.